This T cell receptor beta chain was profiled in a study of PD-1 blockade in classical Hodgkin lymphoma. V lost 4 bases and J 1 base, leaving 12 bases between the germline ends. Per the germline V gene, CDR1 is SEHNR and CDR2 is FQNEAQ (reference sequence). The CDR3 length is 15 residues. Study-level findings and limits: By C4D1, CD4+ diversity increased significantly, especially in complete responders.

Note on this clone: Antigen unknown.

Clones were read by immunoSEQ multiplex PCR, and TCRdb kept only the in-frame ones, dropping some. The sample comprises about 28,000 clones, approximately 80% of which are singletons, and around 0.56% rests with the top ten. This sample's time point: cycle 4 day 1 (C4D1), after 5 to 7 weeks of nivolumab. Every single patient, without exception, relapsed after autologous stem cell transplantation, and brentuximab vedotin exposure varied. By magnetic negative selection, CD4+ T cells were purified from thawed PBMCs. Source: CD4+ T cells from blood, taken before the fourth cycle of nivolumab. The chain has TRBV7-9 and TRBJ2-3; D uncertain. The receptor comes from a human donor with classical Hodgkin lymphoma. CDR3: CASSSQTSGTDTQYF. The CDR3 region has the DNA TGTGCCAGCAGCTCACAGACATCTGGCACAGATACGCAGTATTTT.